One and the same sample provided the 20 T cell receptor beta chains below, sequenced in a study of blood T cells in healthy people across ages. Through a sample-barcoded 5' primer and a J-beta primer mix, a second PCR was run for 7 to 11 cycles. One entry per CDR3 protein results from TCRdb running MiXCR on the 5' RACE reads. The sample lists approximately 800,000 distinct CDR3 sequences; 25% were seen once. This sample also belongs to another study, concerning T cells of mothers and their children.

The source material was blood. Receptor source: a boy younger than 18 in good health.

The chain has TRBV4-3 and TRBJ1-4; 9 bases agree with TRBD1. This CDR3 contains 17 residues. V was pared by 4 bases and J by 12 bases, with 18 bases of the junction left unmatched. The germline CDR1 and CDR2 sequences are LGHNA and YSLEER. The chain's CDR3 is CASSPSADTGGAWELFF. CDR3 nucleotide sequence: TGCGCCAGCAGCCCCAGCGCGGACACAGGGGGCGCGTGGGAACTGTTTTTT.

This clonotype turned up a few times. V is TRBV20-1 and J is TRBJ1-2; the D gene is possibly TRBD1 (5 bases). This CDR3 spans 14 amino acids. Between the trimmed V and J ends, which lost 0 bases and 6 bases, there was a span of 14 bases. Germline loops: CDR1 DFQATT, CDR2 SNEGSKA (reference sequence). The CDR3 sequence is CSARDEQGRNGYTF. The CDR3 DNA follows: TGCAGTGCTAGAGATGAGCAGGGTCGGAATGGCTACACCTTC.

This clonotype has a handful of counts. The gene calls are TRBV7-2 and TRBJ2-5; D is perhaps TRBD2 (5 bases). Judging by the DNA end, TRBJ2-1 fits better; the J call may be wrong. There are 13 residues in the CDR3. Germline V CDR1 and CDR2: SGHTA, FQGNSA. CDR3 DNA sequence: TGTGCCAGCAGCTTAGACGGGGTCCCTGAGCAGTTCTTC. This translates into CASSLDGVPEQFF.

This clonotype was seen ten or more times. The rearrangement links TRBV2 to TRBJ2-7, with D hard to call. V dropped 8 bases and J dropped 2 bases, with 19 bases sitting between them. Germline CDR1 and CDR2: SNHLY and FYNNEI. The length of the CDR3 is 15 residues. The CDR3 DNA follows: TGTGCCAGCGAGCCATGGTCTGGGCTCCCCTACGAGCAGTACTTC. Protein product: CASEPWSGLPYEQYF.

This clonotype was picked up a small number of times. The J gene is TRBJ1-2, the V gene TRBV6-5; D remains ambiguous. Trimming took 6 bases from V and 4 from J, leaving 12 bases between them. The CDR3 loop spans 13 amino acids. The germline gives CDR1 MNHEY, CDR2 SVGAGI. CDR3 in DNA: TGTGCCAGCAGCATCGCTGGCTCCTATGGCTACACCTTC. Protein: CASSIAGSYGYTF.

This chain uses TRBV28 with TRBJ2-7; tentative D call: TRBD1 (6 bases). Germline V lookup: CDR1 MDHEN, CDR2 SYDVKM. V lost 5 bases and J lost 6, with 14 bases in between. The CDR3 totals 13 residues. CDR3 nucleotides: TGTGCCAGCAGTGGGACAATTCCCCTCGAGCAGTACTTC. Its protein is CASSGTIPLEQYF.

This clonotype came up a few times. The V gene is TRBV29-1, the J gene TRBJ2-7, with TRBD2 matching over 8 bases. CDR3 length: 14 amino acids. With 6 bases clipped from V and 0 bases from J, the junction kept 7 bases outside the gene matches. Germline lookup yields CDR1 SQVTM and CDR2 ANQGSEA. This CDR3 is CSVATSGDSYEQYF. The CDR3 coding sequence is TGCAGCGTCGCCACTAGCGGTGACTCCTACGAGCAGTACTTC.

This chain links TRBV7-2 with TRBJ2-1; D remains unclear. Germline V CDR1 and CDR2: SGHTA, FQGNSA. This CDR3 is 13 amino acids long. With 0 bases removed from V and 9 bases from J, the gap between germline ends came to 9 bases. The CDR3 here is CASSLAELTEQFF. The CDR3 coding sequence is TGTGCCAGCAGCTTAGCGGAGTTGACTGAGCAGTTCTTC. The whole variable domain, filled in from reference TRBV7-2 and TRBJ2-1, reads GAGVSQSPSNKVTEKGKDVELRCDPISGHTALYWYRQSLGQGLEFLIYFQGNSAPDKSGLPSDRFSAERTGGSVSTLTIQRTQQEDSAVYLCASSLAELTEQFFGPGTRLTVL.

A few counts support this clonotype. CDR3: CATSRGGVVADTQYF. CDR3 bases: TGTGCCACCAGCAGAGGGGGCGTGGTCGCAGATACGCAGTATTTT. J is TRBJ2-3 and V is TRBV15, with D perhaps matching TRBD1 (5 bases). Germline assignment: CDR1 LNHNV and CDR2 YYDKDF (reference sequence). The CDR3 runs to 15 residues. V was cut by 1 base and J by 4 bases, with 12 bases left in between. Supplemented by reference TRBV15 and TRBJ2-3, the full variable domain reads DAMVIQNPRYQVTQFGKPVTLSCSQTLNHNVMYWYQQKSSQAPKLLFHYYDKDFNNEADTPDNFQSRRPNTSFCFLDIRSPGLGDTAMYLCATSRGGVVADTQYFGPGTRLTVL.

This clonotype was seen a handful of times. This sequence joins TRBV7-3 and TRBJ2-5; unclear D gene. Germline CDR1 and CDR2: SGHTA and FQGTGA. This CDR3 comprises 14 residues. V lost 4 bases, J lost 4 bases, and 13 bases lay in between. The CDR3 DNA sequence: TGTGCCAGCAGCTCGTGGGGTTCGGGAGAGACCCAGTACTTC. Translating gives CASSSWGSGETQYF.

The chain recombines TRBV7-9 with TRBJ2-5; maybe TRBD2 (5 bases). Germline V gene sequence: CDR1 SEHNR, CDR2 FQNEAQ (reference sequence). Between the trimmed V and J ends, which lost 5 bases and 3 bases, there was a span of 13 bases. The CDR3 runs to 14 residues. CDR3 loop: CASSQPLREETQYF. CDR3 in DNA: TGTGCCAGCAGCCAACCGTTGCGGGAAGAGACCCAGTACTTC.

This clonotype has just a few counts. The chain couples TRBV12-3 or TRBV12-4 to TRBJ2-5, with no clear D. The J call is uncertain, as TRBJ2-7 better fits the DNA end. The CDR3 contains 14 residues. DNA of the CDR3: TGTGCCAGCAGTCTACGGACCAATATGTACGAGCAGTACTTC. Protein sequence: CASSLRTNMYEQYF.

The gene calls are TRBV9 and TRBJ1-1, with TRBD1 matching over 8 bases. The germline V gene encodes CDR1 SGDLS and CDR2 YYNGEE. Unmatched junction bases numbered 5, after V lost 1 base and J lost 3 bases. The CDR3 length is 15 residues. DNA for the CDR3: TGTGCCAGCAGCGTATACCCACAGGGGGACACTGAAGCTTTCTTT. Its translation is CASSVYPQGDTEAFF.

The V gene is TRBV5-1, the J gene TRBJ2-7, with 7 bases aligning to TRBD1. V lost 4 bases to trimming and J lost 0 bases; unmatched junction nucleotides: 10. The germline V gene has CDR1 SGHRS and CDR2 YFSETQ. This CDR3 region has 16 residues. The CDR3 coding sequence is TGCGCCAGCAGCAGACCGGGACAGATAAACTCCTACGAGCAGTACTTC. Translated, it gives CASSRPGQINSYEQYF. The full variable domain, in which reference TRBV5-1 and TRBJ2-7 provide the parts outside the CDR3, is KAGVTQTPRYLIKTRGQQVTLSCSPISGHRSVSWYQQTPGQGLQFLFEYFSETQRNKGNFPGRFSGRQFSNSRSEMNVSTLELGDSALYLCASSRPGQINSYEQYFGPGTRLTVT.

This clonotype was observed a handful of times. The chain carries TRBV29-1 and TRBJ2-5; the D gene could be TRBD1 or TRBD2 (6 bases each). The DNA matches TRBJ2-7 better at its end, which makes the J call doubtful. The germline V gene has CDR1 SQVTM and CDR2 ANQGSEA. The CDR3 length is 15 residues. The CDR3 DNA follows: TGCAGCGTTGCCTTCTGGGGGGCTTTAACCTACGAGCAGTACTTC. Amino acids: CSVAFWGALTYEQYF.

This chain joins TRBV20-1 and TRBJ2-7; 12 bases align to TRBD2. Germline values: CDR1 DFQATT, CDR2 SNEGSKA (reference sequence). The CDR3 is 15 residues long. The junction had 8 bases not matched to a gene; V was cut back by 2 bases and J by 6 bases. The CDR3 DNA is TGCAGTGCTAGATGCTGCCCTAGCGGGGGGGGCGAGCAGTACTTC. Protein sequence: CSARCCPSGGGEQYF.

The chain combines TRBV5-1 with TRBJ2-5; 8 bases map to TRBD1. The length of the CDR3 is 14 residues. The germline gives CDR1 SGHRS, CDR2 YFSETQ. Trimming removed 3 bases from V and 3 bases from J; junction bases left unmatched: 4. The CDR3 bases are TGCGCCAGCAGCTCGGGACAGGTGAAAGAGACCCAGTACTTC. This translates into CASSSGQVKETQYF.

This chain joins TRBV20-1 and TRBJ1-1, with 8 bases fitting TRBD1. The germline V gene has CDR1 DFQATT and CDR2 SNEGSKA (reference sequence). V was pared by 5 bases and J by 4 bases, with 3 bases of the junction left unmatched. The length of the CDR3 is 12 residues. The CDR3 region has the DNA TGCAGTGCTGAAGGACAGGGCACTGAAGCTTTCTTT. Translation gives CSAEGQGTEAFF.

This clonotype was counted a few times. This chain joins TRBV5-1 and TRBJ2-1, with D perhaps assigned TRBD1 or TRBD2 (5 bases each). Between the trimmed V and J ends, which lost 5 bases and 13 bases, there was a span of 25 bases. The CDR3 contains 15 residues. Germline V gives CDR1 SGHRS, CDR2 YFSETQ. The CDR3 DNA sequence: TGCGCCAGCAGTTCCGGGACGGCTAAGGGTAGTGGACAGTTCTTC. Its translation: CASSSGTAKGSGQFF.

The chain combines TRBV6-1 with TRBJ1-6; TRBD1 agrees at 7 bases. CDR1 MNHNS and CDR2 SASEGT come from the germline V gene. V lost 6 bases to trimming and J lost 0 bases; unmatched junction nucleotides: 14. The CDR3 is made up of 19 amino acids. The CDR3 DNA sequence: TGTGCCAGCAGCATACTTCGGGACAGACCGAGCTCCTATAATTCACCCCTCCACTTT. It codes for CASSILRDRPSSYNSPLHF.